This T cell receptor beta chain emerged from a study of blood T cell repertoires in COVID-19. With V trimmed by 6 bases and J by 2 bases, 5 bases remained unmatched. The CDR3 runs to 16 residues. CDR1 and CDR2 from the germline V gene are SNHLY and FYNNEI. Seattle enrolled patients during active infection and tracked them longitudinally. The protocol was immunoSEQ multiplex PCR, while the TCRdb copy is restricted to in-frame clones and leaves out a portion. The sample has 160,000 or so clones, 80% to 90% seen once; the top ten hold around 5.4%. The sequence was obtained from a woman between 45 and 65 years old with COVID-19, enrolled during active disease. Sequencing was carried out using peripheral blood. This chain links TRBV2 with TRBJ1-3; 12 nucleotides align to TRBD1. CDR3 in DNA: TGTGCCAGCAGGGCCGGGACAGGGGGCACTGGAAACACCATATATTTT. Residues: CASRAGTGGTGNTIYF.